The source of this T cell receptor (beta chain) is a study of shared clonotypes between healthy human individuals. Whole-study findings and limits: Generation of non-shared clonotypes was less probable than generation of clonotypes shared by all four donors.

Sorted-subset replicate PCRs used around 220 ng DNA, around 31,000 T cell genomes. The protocol was immunoSEQ multiplex PCR, while the TCRdb copy is restricted to in-frame clones and leaves out a portion. In the table there are a few million clones, more than 90% of which are singletons. The V gene's germline CDR1 is MGHDK and CDR2 SYGVNS. The J segment lost 1 base and the V segment lost 8 bases, leaving 7 bases of the junction unmatched. The CDR3 length is 15 residues. With respect to this clone: Its cognate antigen is unknown.

There were only Caucasian adults among the donors, and all lived in Nashville, Tennessee. The chain combines TRBV25-1 with TRBJ1-1; 10 bases are a match to TRBD1. The sequence derives from a man in his late teens or twenties in good health. The specimen was naive CD4+ T cells sorted from blood. Regarding subset: CD45RA+ positively selected. The CDR3 DNA follows: TGTGCCAGCGCCGGGACAGGGGCCCGGAACACTGAAGCTTTCTTT. Translation: CASAGTGARNTEAFF.